This T cell receptor (beta chain) was identified during a study of patients and donors after allogeneic stem cell transplantation. TCRdb reprocessed the RT-PCR reads via MiXCR and lists one record per CDR3 protein. The sample contains some 150,000 distinct CDR3 sequences, about two fifths of which appear only once. Sequencing was done on a sample of blood, either unsorted or a sorted T cell fraction (not recorded which). The source of this sequence is a human donor who was either an allogeneic HSCT recipient or a stem cell or donor lymphocyte infusion donor (not recorded which). It is not recorded whose cells these are; they may come from a transplant donor.

CDR3 sequence (DNA): TGTGCCAGCAGTTACCTTCGGGGGTACTACGAGCAGTACTTC. Its translation: CASSYLRGYYEQYF. The V call is TRBV6-6, the J call TRBJ2-7, with D perhaps matching TRBD2 (6 bases). Trimming stripped 2 bases from V and 3 bases from J, with 11 bases between. The CDR3 loop spans 14 amino acids. Germline V gene lookup returns CDR1 MNHNY and CDR2 SVGAGI (reference sequence).